A selection of T cell receptor beta chains follows, all from one sample in a study of a mutant IDH1 vaccine in newly diagnosed glioma. The method was immunoSEQ multiplex PCR; TCRdb's version includes in-frame clones alone and lacks a portion of them. Of some 22,000 clones listed, 79% are singletons. These receptors have no identified antigens. The specimen comprised PBMCs, sampled from a glioma patient whose treatment included an IDH1 peptide vaccine. These receptors were taken from a man aged 40-49 years with glioma. The CDR3 runs from the conserved cysteine through the conserved F or W. The order of the fields is J gene, CDR3 length, D gene, clone size, V gene, CDR3 protein, CDR3 DNA. D genes are given only for firm matches. Expanded clones get a size class; other rows say once, few or many, or leave the size out.

J: TRBJ2-1
length: 19
D: .
size: .
V: TRBV14
CDR3: CASSQGWGVRGAKHNEQFF
DNA: TGTGCCAGCAGCCAAGGGTGGGGTGTCAGGGGGGCAAAACATAATGAGCAGTTCTTC

J: TRBJ1-6
length: 15
D: TRBD1
size: .
V: TRBV5-8
CDR3: CASSYGQGGNSPLHF
DNA: TGTGCCAGCAGCTACGGACAGGGCGGTAATTCACCCCTCCACTTT

J: TRBJ2-7
length: 11
D: .
size: .
V: TRBV20-1
CDR3: CSASNPDEQYF
DNA: TGCAGTGCTAGTAACCCTGACGAGCAGTACTTC

J: TRBJ1-6
length: 14
D: .
size: .
V: TRBV29-1
CDR3: CSVAEQGYNSPLHF
DNA: TGCAGCGTTGCTGAACAGGGATATAATTCACCCCTCCACTTT

J: TRBJ2-7
length: 12
D: .
size: .
V: TRBV29-1
CDR3: CSVDFSQNEQYF
DNA: TGCAGCGTTGACTTTTCCCAAAACGAGCAGTACTTC

J: TRBJ1-4
length: 15
D: .
size: few
V: TRBV7-2
CDR3: CASSPDSATNEKLFF
DNA: TGTGCCAGCAGCCCCGACTCCGCAACTAATGAAAAACTGTTTTTT

J: TRBJ1-2
length: 16
D: TRBD1
size: .
V: TRBV5-4
CDR3: CASSPPGQGNFVGYTF
DNA: TGTGCCAGCAGCCCCCCGGGACAGGGAAATTTTGTTGGCTACACCTTC

J: TRBJ1-2
length: 17
D: .
size: .
V: TRBV27
CDR3: CASSFSYQVPLDYGYTF
DNA: TGTGCCAGCAGTTTCTCCTACCAGGTACCACTTGACTATGGCTACACCTTC

J: TRBJ2-1
length: 15
D: .
size: .
V: TRBV29-1
CDR3: CSVAGHPQGYNEQFF
DNA: TGCAGCGTTGCAGGACACCCCCAGGGCTACAATGAGCAGTTCTTC

J: TRBJ2-7
length: 18
D: .
size: .
V: TRBV2
CDR3: CASSEAQSWGIASYEQYF
DNA: TGTGCCAGCAGTGAAGCGCAAAGCTGGGGGATTGCCTCCTACGAGCAGTACTTC

J: TRBJ2-1
length: 15
D: TRBD1
size: few
V: TRBV9
CDR3: CASSVGTGGYNEQFF
DNA: TGTGCCAGCAGCGTAGGGACAGGGGGCTACAATGAGCAGTTCTTC

J: TRBJ2-1
length: 15
D: .
size: .
V: TRBV5-4
CDR3: CASSPGTASYNEQFF
DNA: TGTGCCAGCAGCCCAGGGACGGCCAGCTACAATGAGCAGTTCTTC

J: TRBJ1-4
length: 14
D: .
size: .
V: TRBV4-3
CDR3: CASTAGTGDEKLFF
DNA: TGCGCCAGCACCGCCGGGACCGGAGATGAAAAACTGTTTTTT